One sample yielded the 18 T cell receptor beta chains listed below, sequenced in a study of control samples from healthy donors and cancer patients. Assay used: immunoSEQ multiplex PCR; TCRdb lists only in-frame clones, some missing. The profile shows around 120,000 clones, approximately 91% of them singletons. Sample: blood. These receptors were collected from a woman under 30 in good health.

The rearrangement joins TRBV3-1 (or the pseudogene TRBV3-2) to TRBJ2-6; D perhaps matches TRBD2 (6 bases). V was cut by 4 bases and J by 1 base, with 17 bases left in between. The CDR3 extends over 18 amino acids. Germline CDR1 is LGHDT and CDR2 is YNNKEL (reference sequence). As DNA, the CDR3 is TGTGCCAGCAGCCTTACAGCTGTCCGGGGGTCTGGGGCCAACGTCCTGACTTTC. Translating gives CASSLTAVRGSGANVLTF.

In DNA, the CDR3 is TGTGCCAGCAGCCAAGTAAAGACTAGCGGGGGTGGAATGTATGAGCAGTTCTTC. Amino acids: CASSQVKTSGGGMYEQFF. The chain links TRBV3-1 (or the pseudogene TRBV3-2) to TRBJ2-1, with 12 bases aligning to TRBD2. The CDR3 runs to 18 residues. The junction had 12 bases not matched to a gene; V was cut back by 1 base and J by 8 bases. Germline CDR1 and CDR2: LGHDT and YNNKEL (reference sequence).

The CDR3 is CASSRTSSDTQYF. CDR3 sequence (DNA): TGTGCCAGCTCAAGAACTAGTTCAGATACGCAGTATTTT. The chain links TRBV18 to TRBJ2-3; possible D gene TRBD2, 5 bases. Germline CDR1 and CDR2: KGHSH and LQKENI. The V gene lost 5 bases and the J gene lost 4 bases, with 10 bases spanning the gap. CDR3 length equals 13 residues.

The V call is TRBV4-3, the J call TRBJ2-5, with 7 positions matching TRBD1. CDR1 is LGHNA, CDR2 YSLEER, per germline. V gave up 3 bases and J gave up 2 bases; unmatched junction bases: 6. This CDR3 is 15 amino acids long. Written as DNA, the CDR3 is TGCGCCAGCAGCCACCGAGGGACAGCACAAGAGACCCAGTACTTC. This translates into CASSHRGTAQETQYF.

The chain employs TRBV28 and TRBJ2-7; 9 bases are a match to TRBD2. The CDR3 has 14 residues. Germline lookup yields CDR1 MDHEN and CDR2 SYDVKM. The junction had 4 bases not matched to a gene; V was cut back by 5 bases and J by 2 bases. The CDR3 region is CASSMTSGAYEQYF. In DNA, the CDR3 is TGTGCCAGCAGTATGACTAGCGGAGCCTACGAGCAGTACTTC.

The genes are TRBV2 and TRBJ2-3; unclear D gene. With 7 bases removed from V and 1 base from J, the gap between germline ends came to 9 bases. The CDR3 runs to 13 residues. Germline V CDR1 and CDR2: SNHLY, FYNNEI. This CDR3 reads CASIPGGTDTQYF. CDR3 in DNA: TGTGCCAGCATTCCAGGAGGCACAGATACGCAGTATTTT.

The genes are TRBV7-9 and TRBJ2-3, with TRBD1 matching over 8 bases. In germline, CDR1 is SEHNR, CDR2 FQNEAQ (reference sequence). The CDR3 runs 14 residues. Trimming took 3 bases from V and 6 from J; bases not matched to a gene: 5. The CDR3 loop is CASSFGQGRDTQYF. CDR3 sequence (DNA): TGTGCCAGCAGCTTTGGACAGGGTAGGGATACGCAGTATTTT.

The chain uses TRBV6-2 or TRBV6-3 and TRBJ2-1; TRBD2 agrees at 9 bases. The CDR3 totals 16 residues. V shed 5 bases and J 8 bases; nucleotides not matched to a gene: 13. The germline V gene encodes CDR1 MNHEY and CDR2 SVGEGT. The CDR3: CASSDPGTSSFHEQFF. As DNA, the CDR3 is TGTGCCAGCAGTGACCCCGGGACTAGCTCATTCCATGAGCAGTTCTTC.

The rearrangement links TRBV7-2 to TRBJ1-2; 7 nucleotides match TRBD1. CDR3 length: 19 residues. Germline V gives CDR1 SGHTA, CDR2 FQGNSA. V shed 5 bases and J 2 bases; nucleotides not matched to a gene: 20. This chain's CDR3 is CASSLTHRTGGVANYGYTF. The CDR3 DNA sequence: TGTGCCAGCAGCCTCACCCACAGGACAGGTGGGGTTGCGAACTATGGCTACACCTTC.

Regarding this clone: A junction boundary mismatches the germline segment, possibly from a read error. This chain connects TRBV6-5 to TRBJ1-1; no definite D call. The CDR3 covers 14 residues. Germline lookup yields CDR1 MNHEY and CDR2 SVGAGI. This CDR3 reads CASSPPGRVAETFF. Here the CDR3 DNA reads TGTGCCAGCAGCCCCCCCGGTCGAGTCGCTGAAACTTTCTTT.

The chain uses TRBV28 and TRBJ2-3; TRBD2 matches 7 bases. The germline CDR1 and CDR2 sequences are MDHEN and SYDVKM. This CDR3 spans 16 amino acids. The V gene end was trimmed by 5 bases and the J gene end by 3 bases; junction bases not matched to a gene: 11. CDR3 in amino acids: CASSLPTSVSTDTQYF. CDR3 DNA: TGTGCCAGCAGTCTACCCACTAGCGTGAGTACAGATACGCAGTATTTT.

The CDR3 DNA is TGTGCCACCAGCAGAGTAGAGGACAGACTCACAGATACGCAGTATTTT. Protein sequence: CATSRVEDRLTDTQYF. The chain combines TRBV15 with TRBJ2-3; possibly TRBD1 for D (6 bases). The CDR3 has 16 amino acids. V lost 1 base and J lost 2, with 13 bases in between. Germline CDR1 LNHNV, CDR2 YYDKDF (reference sequence).

The chain links TRBV5-6 to TRBJ2-5; 9 bases map to TRBD2. CDR1 is SGHDT, CDR2 YYEEEE, per germline. V gave up 3 bases and J gave up 1 base; unmatched junction bases: 1. The CDR3 is 14 residues long. CDR3 nucleotide sequence: TGTGCCAGCAGCTCACTAGCGGGCCAAGAGACCCAGTACTTC. It specifies CASSSLAGQETQYF.

The V call is TRBV6-2 or TRBV6-3, the J call TRBJ1-1; D remains ambiguous. In germline, CDR1 is MNHEY, CDR2 SVGEGT. V lost 4 bases and J 0 bases, leaving 6 bases between the germline ends. The CDR3 runs to 13 residues. The CDR3 DNA reads TGTGCCAGCAGTTCAAAGATGAACACTGAAGCTTTCTTT. It specifies CASSSKMNTEAFF.

This clone was seen a few times. The V gene is TRBV30, the J gene TRBJ2-7; the D gene is possibly TRBD1 (5 bases). The germline V gene has CDR1 GTSNPN and CDR2 SVGIG (reference sequence). V shed 6 bases and J shed 6 bases, with 21 bases lying between them. This CDR3 has 14 amino acids. CDR3 loop: CACAAGKVSSEQYF. DNA of the CDR3: TGTGCCTGTGCGGCAGGGAAAGTTTCGAGCGAGCAGTACTTC.

The V and J genes are TRBV12-3 or TRBV12-4 and TRBJ1-2; D is uncertain. The CDR3 contains 13 residues. V gave up 5 bases and J gave up 2 bases, with 9 bases separating them. The CDR3 reads CASSLVGNYGYTF. The CDR3 DNA reads as TGTGCCAGCAGTCTGGTGGGGAACTATGGCTACACCTTC.

V usage is TRBV19 and J usage is TRBJ2-7; 9 bases are shared with TRBD2. V lost 5 bases and J lost 3; bases outside the gene matches: 5. The CDR3 extends over 14 amino acids. Germline V lookup: CDR1 LNHDA, CDR2 SQIVND (reference sequence). CDR3 sequence reads: CASSLIAGVYEQYF. The CDR3, as DNA: TGTGCCAGTAGTCTGATAGCGGGAGTCTACGAGCAGTACTTC.

The sample holds many counts of this clone. The identical CDR3 is also encoded by other nucleotide sequences in the sample. V and J are TRBV5-6 and TRBJ1-6, with no clear D. Per germline, CDR1 SGHDT and CDR2 YYEEEE. This CDR3 is built from 14 residues. With 2 bases removed from V and 3 bases from J, the gap between germline ends came to 6 bases. CDR3 in amino acids: CASSLAGYNSPLHF. CDR3 nucleotide sequence: TGTGCCAGCAGCTTAGCAGGCTATAATTCACCCCTCCACTTT.